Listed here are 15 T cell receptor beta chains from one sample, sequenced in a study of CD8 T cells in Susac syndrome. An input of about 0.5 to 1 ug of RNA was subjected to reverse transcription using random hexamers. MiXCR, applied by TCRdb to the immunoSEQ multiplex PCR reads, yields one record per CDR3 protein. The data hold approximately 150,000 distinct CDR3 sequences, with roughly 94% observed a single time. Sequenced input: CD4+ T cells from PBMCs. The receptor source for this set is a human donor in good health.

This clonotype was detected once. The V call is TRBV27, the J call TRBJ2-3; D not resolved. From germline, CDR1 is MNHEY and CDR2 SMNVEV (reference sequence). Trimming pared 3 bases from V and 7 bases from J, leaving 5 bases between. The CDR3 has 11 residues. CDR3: CASSFGYTQYF. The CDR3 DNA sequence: TGTGCCAGCAGTTTTGGGTATACGCAGTATTTT.

CDR3 sequence reads: CASSSPGETGDTQYF. For the CDR3, the DNA is TGTGCCAGCAGTTCCCCAGGGGAAACTGGGGATACGCAGTATTTT. The chain employs TRBV6-6 and TRBJ2-3; the D gene is possibly TRBD1 (6 bases). CDR1 and CDR2 from the germline V gene are MNHNY and SVGAGI (reference sequence). V was clipped by 4 bases and J by 6 bases, with 17 bases between them. The CDR3 sequence is 15 residues long.

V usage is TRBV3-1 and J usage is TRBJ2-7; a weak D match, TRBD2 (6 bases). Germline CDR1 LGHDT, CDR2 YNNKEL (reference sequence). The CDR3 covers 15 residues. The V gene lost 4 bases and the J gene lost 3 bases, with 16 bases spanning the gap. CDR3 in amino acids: CASSLSSAPFYEQYF. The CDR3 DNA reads TGTGCCAGCAGCCTCTCTAGCGCTCCTTTCTACGAGCAGTACTTC.

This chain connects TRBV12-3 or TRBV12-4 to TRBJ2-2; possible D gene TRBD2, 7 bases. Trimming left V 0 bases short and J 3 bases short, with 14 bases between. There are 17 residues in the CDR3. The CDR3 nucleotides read TGTGCCAGCAGTTTAGCGCGGGGGCCGACCGACACCGGGGAGCTGTTTTTT. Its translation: CASSLARGPTDTGELFF.

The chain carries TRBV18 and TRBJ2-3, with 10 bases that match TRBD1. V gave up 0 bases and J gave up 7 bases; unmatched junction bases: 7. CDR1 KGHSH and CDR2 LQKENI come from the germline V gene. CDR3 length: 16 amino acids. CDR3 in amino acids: CASSPPGQGRRNTQYF. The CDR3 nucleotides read TGTGCCAGCTCACCACCGGGACAGGGGAGGAGAAATACGCAGTATTTT.

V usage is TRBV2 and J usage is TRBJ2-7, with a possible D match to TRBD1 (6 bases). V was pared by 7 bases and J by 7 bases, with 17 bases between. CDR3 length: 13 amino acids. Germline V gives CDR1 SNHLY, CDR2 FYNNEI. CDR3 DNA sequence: TGTGCCAGCATTCGGGACACTGTTGGTGAGCAGTACTTC. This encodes CASIRDTVGEQYF.

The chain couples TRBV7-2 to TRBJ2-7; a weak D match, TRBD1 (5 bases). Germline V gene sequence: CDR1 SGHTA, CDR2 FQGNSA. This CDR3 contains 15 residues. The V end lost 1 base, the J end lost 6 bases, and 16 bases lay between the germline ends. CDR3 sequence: CASSLVAGILGEQYF. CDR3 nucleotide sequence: TGTGCCAGCAGCTTAGTGGCAGGGATCTTGGGCGAGCAGTACTTC.

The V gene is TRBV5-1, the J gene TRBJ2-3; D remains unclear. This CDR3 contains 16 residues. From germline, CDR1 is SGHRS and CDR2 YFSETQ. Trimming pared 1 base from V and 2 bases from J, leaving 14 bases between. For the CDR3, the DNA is TGCGCCAGCAGCTTGAATTCCGGCCTTCTCACAGATACGCAGTATTTT. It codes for CASSLNSGLLTDTQYF.

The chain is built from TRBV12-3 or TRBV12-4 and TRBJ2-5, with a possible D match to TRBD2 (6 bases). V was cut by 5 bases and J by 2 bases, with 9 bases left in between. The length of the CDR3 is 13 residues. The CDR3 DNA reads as TGTGCCAGCAGTACCGGGACTCAAGAGACCCAGTACTTC. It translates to CASSTGTQETQYF.

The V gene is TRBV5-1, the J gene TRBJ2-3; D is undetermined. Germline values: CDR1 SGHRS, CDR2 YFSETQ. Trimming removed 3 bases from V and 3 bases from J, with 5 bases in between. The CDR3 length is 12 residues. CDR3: CASSYPTDTQYF. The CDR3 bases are TGCGCCAGCAGCTACCCTACAGATACGCAGTATTTT. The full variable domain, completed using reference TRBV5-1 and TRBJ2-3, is KAGVTQTPRYLIKTRGQQVTLSCSPISGHRSVSWYQQTPGQGLQFLFEYFSETQRNKGNFPGRFSGRQFSNSRSEMNVSTLELGDSALYLCASSYPTDTQYFGPGTRLTVL.

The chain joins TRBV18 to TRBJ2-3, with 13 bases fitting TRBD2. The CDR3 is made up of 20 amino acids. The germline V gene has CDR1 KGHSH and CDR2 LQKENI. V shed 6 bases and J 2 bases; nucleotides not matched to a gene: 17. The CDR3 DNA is TGTGCCAGCTCCCTCCGCCCCGGGACTAGCGGGATATCAAACACAGATACGCAGTATTTT. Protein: CASSLRPGTSGISNTDTQYF.

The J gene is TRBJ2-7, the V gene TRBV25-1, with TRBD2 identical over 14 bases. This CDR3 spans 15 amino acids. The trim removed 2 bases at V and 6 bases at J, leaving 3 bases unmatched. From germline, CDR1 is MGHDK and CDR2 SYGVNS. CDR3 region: CASSELGLAGGEQYF. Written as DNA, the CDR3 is TGTGCCAGCAGTGAACTTGGACTAGCGGGAGGCGAGCAGTACTTC.

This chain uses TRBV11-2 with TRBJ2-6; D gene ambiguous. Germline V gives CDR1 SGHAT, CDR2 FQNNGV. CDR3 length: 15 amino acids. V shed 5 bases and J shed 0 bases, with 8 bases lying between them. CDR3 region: CASSRQISGANVLTF. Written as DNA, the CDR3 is TGTGCCAGCAGCCGTCAGATCTCTGGGGCCAACGTCCTGACTTTC.

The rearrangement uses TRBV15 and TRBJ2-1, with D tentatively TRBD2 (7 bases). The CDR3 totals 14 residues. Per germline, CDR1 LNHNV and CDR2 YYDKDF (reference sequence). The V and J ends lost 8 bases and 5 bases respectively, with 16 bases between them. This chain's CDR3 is CATALKGGDNEQFF. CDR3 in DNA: TGTGCCACCGCCCTCAAAGGGGGGGACAATGAGCAGTTCTTC.

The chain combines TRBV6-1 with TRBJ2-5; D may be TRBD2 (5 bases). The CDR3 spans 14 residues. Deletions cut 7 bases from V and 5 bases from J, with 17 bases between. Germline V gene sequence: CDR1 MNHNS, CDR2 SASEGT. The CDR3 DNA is TGTGCCAGCAACCCAGAGGCGGGCTCGGAGACCCAGTACTTC. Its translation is CASNPEAGSETQYF.